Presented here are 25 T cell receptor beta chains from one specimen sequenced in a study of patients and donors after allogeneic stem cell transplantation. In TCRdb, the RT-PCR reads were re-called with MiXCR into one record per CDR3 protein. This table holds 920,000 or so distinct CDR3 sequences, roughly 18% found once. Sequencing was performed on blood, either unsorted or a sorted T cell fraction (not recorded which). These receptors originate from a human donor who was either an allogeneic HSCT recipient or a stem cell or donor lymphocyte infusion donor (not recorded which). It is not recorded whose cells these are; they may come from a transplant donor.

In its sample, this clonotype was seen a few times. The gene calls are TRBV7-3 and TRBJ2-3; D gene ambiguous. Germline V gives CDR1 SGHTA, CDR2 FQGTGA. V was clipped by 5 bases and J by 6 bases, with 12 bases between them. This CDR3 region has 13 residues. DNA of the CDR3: TGTGCCAGCAGCCCAACCCCCGGCGATACGCAGTATTTT. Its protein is CASSPTPGDTQYF. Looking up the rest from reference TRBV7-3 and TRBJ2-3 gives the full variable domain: GAGVSQTPSNKVTEKGKYVELRCDPISGHTALYWYRQSLGQGPEFLIYFQGTGAADDSGLPNDRFFAVRPEGSVSTLKIQRTERGDSAVYLCASSPTPGDTQYFGPGTRLTVL.

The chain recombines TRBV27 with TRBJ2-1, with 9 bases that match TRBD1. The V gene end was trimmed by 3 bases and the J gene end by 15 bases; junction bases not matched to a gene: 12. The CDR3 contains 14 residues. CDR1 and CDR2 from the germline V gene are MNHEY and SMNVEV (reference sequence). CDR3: CASSFSGQGIGMFF. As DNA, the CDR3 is TGTGCCAGCAGTTTCTCGGGACAGGGAATAGGTATGTTCTTC.

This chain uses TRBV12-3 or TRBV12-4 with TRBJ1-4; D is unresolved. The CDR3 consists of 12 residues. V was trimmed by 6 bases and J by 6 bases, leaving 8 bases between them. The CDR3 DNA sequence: TGTGCCAGCAGCTCTCCACATGAAAAACTGTTTTTT. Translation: CASSSPHEKLFF.

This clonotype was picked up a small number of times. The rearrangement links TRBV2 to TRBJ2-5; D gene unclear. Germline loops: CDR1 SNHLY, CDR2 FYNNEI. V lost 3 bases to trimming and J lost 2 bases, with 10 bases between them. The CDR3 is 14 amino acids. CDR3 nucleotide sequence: TGTGCCAGCAGTGACATAGGCTTACAAGAGACCCAGTACTTC. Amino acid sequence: CASSDIGLQETQYF.

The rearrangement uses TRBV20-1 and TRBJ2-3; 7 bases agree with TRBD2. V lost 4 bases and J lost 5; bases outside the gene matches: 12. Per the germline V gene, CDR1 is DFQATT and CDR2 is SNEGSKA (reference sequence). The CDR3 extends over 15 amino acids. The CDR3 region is CSATPTALAVDTQYF. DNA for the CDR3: TGCAGTGCTACTCCGACCGCTCTAGCGGTAGATACGCAGTATTTT.

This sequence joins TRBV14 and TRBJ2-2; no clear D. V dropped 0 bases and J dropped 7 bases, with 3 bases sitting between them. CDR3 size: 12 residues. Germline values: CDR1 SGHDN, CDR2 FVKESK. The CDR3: CASSQDVGELFF. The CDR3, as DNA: TGTGCCAGCAGCCAAGATGTCGGGGAGCTGTTTTTT.

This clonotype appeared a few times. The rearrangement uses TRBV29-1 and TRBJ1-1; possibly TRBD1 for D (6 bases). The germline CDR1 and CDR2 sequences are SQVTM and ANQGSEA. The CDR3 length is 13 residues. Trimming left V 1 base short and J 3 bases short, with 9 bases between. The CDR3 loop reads CSVEGSGDTEAFF. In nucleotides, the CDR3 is TGCAGCGTTGAAGGATCAGGGGACACTGAAGCTTTCTTT. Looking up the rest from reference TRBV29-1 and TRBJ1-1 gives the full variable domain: SAVISQKPSRDICQRGTSLTIQCQVDSQVTMMFWYRQQPGQSLTLIATANQGSEATYESGFVIDKFPISRPNLTFSTLTVSNMSPEDSSIYLCSVEGSGDTEAFFGQGTRLTVV.

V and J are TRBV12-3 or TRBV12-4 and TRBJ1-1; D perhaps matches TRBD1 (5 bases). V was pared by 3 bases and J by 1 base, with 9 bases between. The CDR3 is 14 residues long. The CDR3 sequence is CASSLRDGNTEAFF. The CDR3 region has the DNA TGTGCCAGCAGTTTGCGGGACGGGAACACTGAAGCTTTCTTT.

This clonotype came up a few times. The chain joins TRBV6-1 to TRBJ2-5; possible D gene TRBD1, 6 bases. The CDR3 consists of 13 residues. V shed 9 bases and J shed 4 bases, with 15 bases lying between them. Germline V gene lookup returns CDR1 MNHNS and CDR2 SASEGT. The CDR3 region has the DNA TGTGCCAGTCAGGGGCAGGGCGGAGAGACCCAGTACTTC. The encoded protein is CASQGQGGETQYF.

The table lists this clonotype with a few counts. CDR3 loop: CASSLGTFPYNEQFF. As DNA, the CDR3 is TGTGCCAGCAGTTTAGGGACCTTTCCCTACAATGAGCAGTTCTTC. J is TRBJ2-1 and V is TRBV12-3 or TRBV12-4; D not resolved. There are 15 residues in the CDR3. V shed 1 base and J shed 2 bases, with 9 bases lying between them.

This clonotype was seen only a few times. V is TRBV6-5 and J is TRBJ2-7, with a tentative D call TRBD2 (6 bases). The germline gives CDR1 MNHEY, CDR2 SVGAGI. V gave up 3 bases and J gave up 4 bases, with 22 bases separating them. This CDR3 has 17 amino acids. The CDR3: CASSYRRGKGFLYEQYF. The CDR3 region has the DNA TGTGCCAGCAGTTATAGGCGGGGAAAGGGTTTCCTGTACGAGCAGTACTTC.

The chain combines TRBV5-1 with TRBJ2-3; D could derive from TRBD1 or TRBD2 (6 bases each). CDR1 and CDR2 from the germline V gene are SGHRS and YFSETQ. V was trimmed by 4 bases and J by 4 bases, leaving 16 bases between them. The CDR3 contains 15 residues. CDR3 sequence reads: CASSPPLRGADTQYF. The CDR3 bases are TGCGCCAGCAGCCCTCCGTTAAGGGGGGCAGATACGCAGTATTTT.

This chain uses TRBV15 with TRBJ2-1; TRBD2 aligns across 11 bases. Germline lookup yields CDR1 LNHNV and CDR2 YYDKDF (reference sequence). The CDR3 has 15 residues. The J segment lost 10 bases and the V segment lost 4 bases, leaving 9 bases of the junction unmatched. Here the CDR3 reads CATSTRLAGLYEQFF. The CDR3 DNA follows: TGTGCCACCAGCACCAGACTAGCGGGATTGTACGAGCAGTTCTTC.

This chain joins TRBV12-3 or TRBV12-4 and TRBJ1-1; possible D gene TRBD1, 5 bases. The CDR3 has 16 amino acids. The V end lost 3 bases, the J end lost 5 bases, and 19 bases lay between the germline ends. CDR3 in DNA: TGTGCCAGCAGTTTCCGAGGGGTGTCGGGGAGAACTGAAGCTTTCTTT. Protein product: CASSFRGVSGRTEAFF.

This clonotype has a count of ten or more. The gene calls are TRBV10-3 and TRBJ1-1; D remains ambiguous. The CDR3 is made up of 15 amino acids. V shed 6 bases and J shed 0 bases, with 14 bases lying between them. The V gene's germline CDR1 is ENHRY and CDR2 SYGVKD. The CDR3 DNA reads TGTGCCATCAGGCCACAAGATCCAATGAACACTGAAGCTTTCTTT. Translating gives CAIRPQDPMNTEAFF.

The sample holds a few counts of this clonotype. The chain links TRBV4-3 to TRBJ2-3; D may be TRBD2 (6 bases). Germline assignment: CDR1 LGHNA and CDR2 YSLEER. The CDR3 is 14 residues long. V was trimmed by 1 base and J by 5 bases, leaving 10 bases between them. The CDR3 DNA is TGCGCCAGCAGCCAAGGGGTGGGGGGAGATACGCAGTATTTT. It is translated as CASSQGVGGDTQYF.

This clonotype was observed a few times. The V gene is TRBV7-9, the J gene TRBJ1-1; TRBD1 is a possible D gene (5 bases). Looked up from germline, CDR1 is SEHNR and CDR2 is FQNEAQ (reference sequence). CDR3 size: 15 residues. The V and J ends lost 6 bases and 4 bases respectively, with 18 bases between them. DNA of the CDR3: TGTGCCAGCAGTCAAAGGGGATCTAGGAGCACTGAAGCTTTCTTT. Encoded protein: CASSQRGSRSTEAFF.

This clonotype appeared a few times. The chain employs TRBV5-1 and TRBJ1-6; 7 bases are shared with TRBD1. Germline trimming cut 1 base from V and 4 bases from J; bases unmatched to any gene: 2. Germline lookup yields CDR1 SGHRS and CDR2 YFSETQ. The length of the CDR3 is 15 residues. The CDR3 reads CASSLTGDYNSPLHF. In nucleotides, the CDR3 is TGCGCCAGCAGCTTGACAGGGGATTATAATTCACCCCTCCACTTT.

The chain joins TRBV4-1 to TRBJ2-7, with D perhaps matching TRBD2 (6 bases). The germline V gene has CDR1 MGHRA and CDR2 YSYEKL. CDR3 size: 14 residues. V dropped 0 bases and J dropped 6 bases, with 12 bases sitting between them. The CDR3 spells CASSQDRLVFEQYF. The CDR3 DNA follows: TGCGCCAGCAGCCAAGACCGACTAGTCTTCGAGCAGTACTTC.

CDR3 sequence: CASSLAPGQGSYEQYF. CDR3 nucleotides: TGTGCCAGCAGCTTAGCCCCAGGTCAGGGTTCCTACGAGCAGTACTTC. The chain combines TRBV7-6 with TRBJ2-7; tentative D call: TRBD1 (5 bases). The CDR3 length is 16 residues. Germline CDR1 and CDR2: SGHVS and FNYEAQ. V was shortened by 0 bases and J by 1 base, with 13 bases between the two germline ends.

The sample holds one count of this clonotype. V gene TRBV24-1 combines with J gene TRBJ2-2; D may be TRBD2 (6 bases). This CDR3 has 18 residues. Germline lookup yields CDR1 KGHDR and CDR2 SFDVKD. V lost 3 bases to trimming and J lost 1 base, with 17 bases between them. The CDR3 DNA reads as TGTGCCACCAGTGATCAACCGGGAGAACTAGAGAACACCGGGGAGCTGTTTTTT. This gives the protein CATSDQPGELENTGELFF.

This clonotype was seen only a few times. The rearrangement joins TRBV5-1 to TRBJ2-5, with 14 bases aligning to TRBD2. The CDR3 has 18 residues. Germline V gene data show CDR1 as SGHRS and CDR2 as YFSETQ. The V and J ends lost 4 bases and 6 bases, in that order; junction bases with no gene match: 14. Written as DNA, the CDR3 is TGCGCCAGCAGCCCGGAGCGGACTAGCGGGGGGCCTGACAAGACCCAGTACTTC. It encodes CASSPERTSGGPDKTQYF. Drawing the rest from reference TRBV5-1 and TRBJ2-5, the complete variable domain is KAGVTQTPRYLIKTRGQQVTLSCSPISGHRSVSWYQQTPGQGLQFLFEYFSETQRNKGNFPGRFSGRQFSNSRSEMNVSTLELGDSALYLCASSPERTSGGPDKTQYFGPGTRLLVL.

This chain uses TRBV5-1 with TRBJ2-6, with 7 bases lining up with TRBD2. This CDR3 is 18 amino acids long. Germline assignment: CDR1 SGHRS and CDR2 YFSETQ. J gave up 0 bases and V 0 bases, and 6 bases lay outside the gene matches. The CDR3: CASSLEGTKNSGANVLTF. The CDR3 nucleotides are TGCGCCAGCAGCTTGGAGGGGACTAAGAACTCTGGGGCCAACGTCCTGACTTTC. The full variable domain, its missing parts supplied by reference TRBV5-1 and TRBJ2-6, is KAGVTQTPRYLIKTRGQQVTLSCSPISGHRSVSWYQQTPGQGLQFLFEYFSETQRNKGNFPGRFSGRQFSNSRSEMNVSTLELGDSALYLCASSLEGTKNSGANVLTFGAGSRLTVL.

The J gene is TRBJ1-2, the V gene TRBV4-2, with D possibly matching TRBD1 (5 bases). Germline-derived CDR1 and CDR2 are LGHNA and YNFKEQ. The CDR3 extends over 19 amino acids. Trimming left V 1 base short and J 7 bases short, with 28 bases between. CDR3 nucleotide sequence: TGTGCCAGCAGCCAAGTCGTGGCGGCAGGACCTCGGGGCTGGAGTGGCTACACCTTC. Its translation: CASSQVVAAGPRGWSGYTF.

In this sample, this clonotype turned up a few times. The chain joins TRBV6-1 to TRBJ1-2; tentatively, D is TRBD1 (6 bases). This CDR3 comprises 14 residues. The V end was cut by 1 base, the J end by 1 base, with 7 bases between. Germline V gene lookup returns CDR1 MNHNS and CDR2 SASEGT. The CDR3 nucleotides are TGTGCCAGCAGTGAAGGGGACATTAACTATGGCTACACCTTC. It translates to CASSEGDINYGYTF.